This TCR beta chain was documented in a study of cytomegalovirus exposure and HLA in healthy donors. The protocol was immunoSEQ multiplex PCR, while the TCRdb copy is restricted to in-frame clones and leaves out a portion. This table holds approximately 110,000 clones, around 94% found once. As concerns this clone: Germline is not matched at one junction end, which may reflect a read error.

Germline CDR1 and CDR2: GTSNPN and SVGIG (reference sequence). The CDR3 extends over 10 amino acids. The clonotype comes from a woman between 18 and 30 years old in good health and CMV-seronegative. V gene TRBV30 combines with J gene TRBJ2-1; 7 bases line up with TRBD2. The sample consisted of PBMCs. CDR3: CAWKTSPMVF. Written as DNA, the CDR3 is TGTGCCTGGAAGACTAGCCCAATGGTCTTC.